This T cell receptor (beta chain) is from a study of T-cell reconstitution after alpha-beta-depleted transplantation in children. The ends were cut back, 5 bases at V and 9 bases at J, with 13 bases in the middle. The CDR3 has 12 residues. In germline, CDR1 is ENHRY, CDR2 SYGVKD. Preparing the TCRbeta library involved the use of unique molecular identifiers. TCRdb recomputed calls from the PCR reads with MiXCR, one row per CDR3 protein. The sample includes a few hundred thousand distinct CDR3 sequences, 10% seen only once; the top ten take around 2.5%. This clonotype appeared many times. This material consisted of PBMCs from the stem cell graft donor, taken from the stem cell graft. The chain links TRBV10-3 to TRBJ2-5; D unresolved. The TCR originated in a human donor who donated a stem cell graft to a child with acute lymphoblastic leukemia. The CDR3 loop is CAISSDGGAQYF. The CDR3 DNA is TGTGCCATCAGTTCAGACGGTGGGGCCCAGTACTTC.